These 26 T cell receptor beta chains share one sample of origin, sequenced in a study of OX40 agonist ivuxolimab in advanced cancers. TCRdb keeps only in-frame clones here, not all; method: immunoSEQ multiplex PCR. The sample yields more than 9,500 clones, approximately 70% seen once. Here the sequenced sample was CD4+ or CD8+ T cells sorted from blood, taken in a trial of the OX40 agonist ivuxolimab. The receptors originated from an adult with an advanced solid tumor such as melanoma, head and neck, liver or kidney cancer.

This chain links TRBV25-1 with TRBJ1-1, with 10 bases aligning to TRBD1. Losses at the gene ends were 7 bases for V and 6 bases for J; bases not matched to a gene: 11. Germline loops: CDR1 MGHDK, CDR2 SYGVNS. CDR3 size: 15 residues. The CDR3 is CASIRADRGDSEAFF. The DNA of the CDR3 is TGTGCCAGCATCCGGGCGGACAGGGGGGACTCTGAAGCTTTCTTT.

CDR3 DNA sequence: TGTGCCATCAGCCCAGGGGCTGGAAACACCATATATTTT. Protein: CAISPGAGNTIYF. This sequence joins TRBV10-3 and TRBJ1-3; possible D gene TRBD1, 6 bases. Germline V gene lookup returns CDR1 ENHRY and CDR2 SYGVKD. CDR3 length: 13 amino acids. V lost 6 bases and J lost 2, with 8 bases in between.

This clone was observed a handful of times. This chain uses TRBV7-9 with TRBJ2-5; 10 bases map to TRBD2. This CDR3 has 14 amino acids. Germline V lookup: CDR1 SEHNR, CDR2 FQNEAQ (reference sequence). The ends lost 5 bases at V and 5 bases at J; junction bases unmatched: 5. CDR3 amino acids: CASSPSGSFETQYF. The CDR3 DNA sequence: TGTGCCAGCAGCCCTAGCGGGAGTTTTGAGACCCAGTACTTC.

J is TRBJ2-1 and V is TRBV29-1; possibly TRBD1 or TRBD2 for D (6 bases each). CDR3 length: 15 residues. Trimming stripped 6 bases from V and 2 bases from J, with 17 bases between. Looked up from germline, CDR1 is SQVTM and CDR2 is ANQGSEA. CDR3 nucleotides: TGCAGCGTCCAAAGGGGGGCAGGGGCCTACAATGAGCAGTTCTTC. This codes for CSVQRGAGAYNEQFF.

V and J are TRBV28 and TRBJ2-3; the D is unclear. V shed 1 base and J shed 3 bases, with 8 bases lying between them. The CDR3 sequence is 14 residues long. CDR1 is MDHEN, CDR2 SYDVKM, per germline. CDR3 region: CASSLLSFTDTQYF. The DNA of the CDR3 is TGTGCCAGCAGTTTATTATCTTTTACAGATACGCAGTATTTT.

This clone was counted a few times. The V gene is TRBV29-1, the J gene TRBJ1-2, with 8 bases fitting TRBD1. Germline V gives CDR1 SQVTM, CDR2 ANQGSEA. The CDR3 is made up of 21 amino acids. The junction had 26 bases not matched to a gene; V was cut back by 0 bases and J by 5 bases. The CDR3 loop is CSVEDQTQGWTGILEGYGYTF. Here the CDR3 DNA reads TGCAGCGTTGAAGATCAAACACAAGGTTGGACAGGGATCCTTGAGGGGTATGGCTACACCTTC.

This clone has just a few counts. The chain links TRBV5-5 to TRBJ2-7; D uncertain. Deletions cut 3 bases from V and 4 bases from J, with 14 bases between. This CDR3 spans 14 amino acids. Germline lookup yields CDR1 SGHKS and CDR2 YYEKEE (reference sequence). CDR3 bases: TGTGCCAGCAGCTCCCTGGGGATTGGGTACGAGCAGTACTTC. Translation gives CASSSLGIGYEQYF.

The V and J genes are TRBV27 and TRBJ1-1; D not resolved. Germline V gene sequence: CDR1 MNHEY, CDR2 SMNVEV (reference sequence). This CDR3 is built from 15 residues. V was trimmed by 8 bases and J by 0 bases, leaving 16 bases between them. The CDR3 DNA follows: TGTGCCAGCCTGCCAGACGGGATCATGAACACTGAAGCTTTCTTT. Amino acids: CASLPDGIMNTEAFF.

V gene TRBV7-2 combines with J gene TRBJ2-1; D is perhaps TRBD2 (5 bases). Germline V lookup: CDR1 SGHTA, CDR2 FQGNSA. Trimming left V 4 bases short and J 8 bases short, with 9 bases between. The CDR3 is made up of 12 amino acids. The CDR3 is CASSSSWDEQFF. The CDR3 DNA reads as TGTGCCAGCAGCTCTAGCTGGGATGAGCAGTTCTTC.

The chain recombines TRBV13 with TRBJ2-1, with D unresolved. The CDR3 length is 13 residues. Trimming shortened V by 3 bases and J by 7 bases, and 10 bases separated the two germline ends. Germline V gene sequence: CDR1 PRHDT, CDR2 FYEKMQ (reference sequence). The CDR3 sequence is CASSLEYQNEQFF. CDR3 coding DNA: TGTGCCAGCAGCTTGGAGTACCAAAATGAGCAGTTCTTC.

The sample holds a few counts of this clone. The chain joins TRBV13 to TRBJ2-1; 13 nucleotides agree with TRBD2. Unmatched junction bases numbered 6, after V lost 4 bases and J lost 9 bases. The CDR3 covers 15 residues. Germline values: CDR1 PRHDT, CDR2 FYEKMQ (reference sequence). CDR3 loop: CASSSGLAGYSEQFF. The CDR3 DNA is TGTGCCAGCAGCTCGGGACTAGCGGGATACTCTGAGCAGTTCTTC.

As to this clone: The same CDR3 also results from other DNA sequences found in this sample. CDR3 protein: CASSLGEETQYF. The CDR3 DNA reads as TGTGCCAGCAGCCTCGGGGAGGAGACCCAGTACTTC. The chain is built from TRBV11-2 and TRBJ2-5; D is perhaps TRBD2 (5 bases). The CDR3 sequence is 12 residues long. The germline V and J ends were trimmed by 5 bases and 5 bases, with 9 bases remaining between them. From germline, CDR1 is SGHAT and CDR2 FQNNGV.

CDR3 residues: CASSPIRDRTNEKLFF. CDR3 bases: TGTGCCAGCAGCCCAATAAGGGACCGGACTAATGAAAAACTGTTTTTT. The chain joins TRBV7-8 to TRBJ1-4; possible D gene TRBD1, 5 bases. The V end lost 5 bases, the J end lost 2 bases, and 15 bases lay between the germline ends. Germline V gene sequence: CDR1 SGHVS, CDR2 FQNEAQ. The CDR3 consists of 16 residues.

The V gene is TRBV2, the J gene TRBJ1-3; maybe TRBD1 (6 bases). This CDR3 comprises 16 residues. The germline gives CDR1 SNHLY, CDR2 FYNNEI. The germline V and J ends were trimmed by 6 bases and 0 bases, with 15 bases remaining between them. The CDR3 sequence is CASRDLQGISGNTIYF. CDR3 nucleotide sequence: TGTGCCAGCAGGGACTTACAGGGAATCTCTGGAAACACCATATATTTT.

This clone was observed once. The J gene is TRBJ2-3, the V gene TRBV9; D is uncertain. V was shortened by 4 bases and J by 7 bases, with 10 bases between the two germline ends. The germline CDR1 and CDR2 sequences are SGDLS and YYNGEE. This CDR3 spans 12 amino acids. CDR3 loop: CASSNGLNTQYF. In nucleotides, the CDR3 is TGTGCCAGCAGCAATGGATTAAATACGCAGTATTTT.

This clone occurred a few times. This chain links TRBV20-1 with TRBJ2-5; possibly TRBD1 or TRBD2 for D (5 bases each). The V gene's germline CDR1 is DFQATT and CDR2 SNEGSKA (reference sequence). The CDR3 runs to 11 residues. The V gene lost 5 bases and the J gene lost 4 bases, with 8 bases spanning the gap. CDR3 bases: TGCAGTGCTGGGGGTCCAGAGACCCAGTACTTC. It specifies CSAGGPETQYF.

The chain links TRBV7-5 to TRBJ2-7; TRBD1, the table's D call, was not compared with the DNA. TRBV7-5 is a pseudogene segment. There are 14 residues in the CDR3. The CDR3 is CASSAPGTGKEQYF. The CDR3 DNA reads TGTGCCAGCAGCGCTCCCGGGACAGGGAAAGAGCAGTACTTC.

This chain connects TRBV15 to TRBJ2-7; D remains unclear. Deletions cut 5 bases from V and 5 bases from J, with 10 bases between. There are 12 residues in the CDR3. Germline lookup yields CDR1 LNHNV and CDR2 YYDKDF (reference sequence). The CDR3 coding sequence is TGTGCCACCAGCTCCCGGTGGCACGAGCAGTACTTC. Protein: CATSSRWHEQYF.

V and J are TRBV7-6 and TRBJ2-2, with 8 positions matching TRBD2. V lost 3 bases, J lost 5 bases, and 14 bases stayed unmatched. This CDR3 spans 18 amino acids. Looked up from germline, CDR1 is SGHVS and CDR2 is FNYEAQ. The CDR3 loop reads CASSFLAPSGRGTGELFF. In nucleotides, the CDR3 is TGTGCCAGCAGCTTTTTGGCCCCCAGCGGGAGAGGGACCGGGGAGCTGTTTTTT.

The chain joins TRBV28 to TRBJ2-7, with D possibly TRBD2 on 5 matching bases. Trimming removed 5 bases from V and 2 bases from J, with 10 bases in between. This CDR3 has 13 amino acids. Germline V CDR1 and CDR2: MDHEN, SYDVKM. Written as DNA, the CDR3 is TGTGCCAGCAGTCCGGGATCCGCCTACGAGCAGTACTTC. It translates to CASSPGSAYEQYF.

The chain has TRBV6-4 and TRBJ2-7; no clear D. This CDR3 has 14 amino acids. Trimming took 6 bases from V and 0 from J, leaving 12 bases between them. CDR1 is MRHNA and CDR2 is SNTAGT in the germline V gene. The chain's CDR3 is CASSQEATSYEQYF. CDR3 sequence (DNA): TGTGCCAGCAGCCAAGAGGCGACCTCCTACGAGCAGTACTTC.

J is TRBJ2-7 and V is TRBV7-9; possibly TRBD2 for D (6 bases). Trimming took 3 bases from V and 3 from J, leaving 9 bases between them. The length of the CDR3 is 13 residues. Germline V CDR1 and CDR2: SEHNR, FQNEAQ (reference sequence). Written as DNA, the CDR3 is TGTGCCAGCAGCTTCCCGGGGGACTACGAGCAGTACTTC. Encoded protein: CASSFPGDYEQYF.

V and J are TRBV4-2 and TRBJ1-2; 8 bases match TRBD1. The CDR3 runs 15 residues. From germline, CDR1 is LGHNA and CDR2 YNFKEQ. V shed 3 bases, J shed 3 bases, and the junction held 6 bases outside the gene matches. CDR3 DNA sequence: TGTGCCAGCAGCCATTTGACAGGGGAAGACTATGGCTACACCTTC. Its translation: CASSHLTGEDYGYTF.

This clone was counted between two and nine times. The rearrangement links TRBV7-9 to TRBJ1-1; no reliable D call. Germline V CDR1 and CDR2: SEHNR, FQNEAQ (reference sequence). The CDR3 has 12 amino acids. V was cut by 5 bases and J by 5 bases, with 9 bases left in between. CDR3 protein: CASSLTRTEAFF. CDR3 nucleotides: TGTGCCAGCAGCCTAACCCGGACTGAAGCTTTCTTT.

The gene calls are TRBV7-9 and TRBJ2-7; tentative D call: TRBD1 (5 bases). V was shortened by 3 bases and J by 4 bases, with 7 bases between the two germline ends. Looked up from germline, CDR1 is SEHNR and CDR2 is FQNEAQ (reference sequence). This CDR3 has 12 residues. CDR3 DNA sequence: TGTGCCAGCAGCTTCGGACATTACGAGCAGTACTTC. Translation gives CASSFGHYEQYF.

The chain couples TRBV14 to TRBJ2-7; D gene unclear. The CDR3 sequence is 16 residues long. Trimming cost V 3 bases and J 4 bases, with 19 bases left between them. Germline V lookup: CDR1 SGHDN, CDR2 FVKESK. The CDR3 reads CASSHLNTDPPYEQYF. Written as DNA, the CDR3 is TGTGCCAGCAGCCATCTGAACACGGACCCCCCTTACGAGCAGTACTTC.